A selection of T cell receptor beta chains follows, all from one sample in a study of cytomegalovirus exposure and HLA in healthy donors. Only in-frame clones appear in the TCRdb table, and some are missing; sequencing was by immunoSEQ multiplex PCR. This table has some 95,000 clones, just under 80% appearing once. Sequencing was done on a sample of PBMCs. The receptor source for this set is a man aged 25 to 40 in good health and CMV-seronegative. CDR3s include the opening cysteine and the closing phenylalanine or tryptophan. A D gene is named only where the DNA matches it firmly. Where a row states a size, it is once, few, many or the class of an expanded clone; other rows omit it.

TRBV30	NA	TRBJ1-4	TRBD1	CAWRSGTGFEKLFF	TGTGCCTGGCGTTCCGGGACAGGGTTTGAAAAACTGTTTTTT
TRBV30	NA	TRBJ2-1	TRBD2	CAWSGVGGGGGNEQFF	TGTGCCTGGAGTGGGGTTGGGGGCGGGGGGGGCAATGAGCAGTTCTTC
TRBV2	NA	TRBJ2-5	NA	CASSEGYSPSQETQYF	TGTGCCAGCAGTGAAGGGTACTCCCCAAGCCAAGAGACCCAGTACTTC
TRBV27	NA	TRBJ1-4	TRBD1	CASAPGTGAEKLFF	TGTGCCAGCGCCCCCGGGACAGGGGCTGAAAAACTGTTTTTT
TRBV7-6	NA	TRBJ2-5	NA	CASSLGDRSQETQYF	TGTGCCAGCAGCTTAGGAGATCGATCTCAAGAGACCCAGTACTTC
TRBV2	NA	TRBJ2-7	NA	CASSEGVAGARRRYF	TGTGCCAGCAGTGAAGGAGTGGCGGGCGCGAGGAGGCGGTACTTC
TRBV6-5	NA	TRBJ1-1	NA	CASSYLMNTEAFF	TGTGCCAGCAGTTACCTAATGAACACTGAAGCTTTCTTT
TRBV29-1	NA	TRBJ1-1	TRBD1	CAERQGATEAFF	TGCGCGGAACGACAGGGGGCAACTGAAGCTTTCTTT
TRBV18	NA	TRBJ2-3	TRBD2	CASSPSGLAEGDTQYF	TGTGCCAGCTCACCCTCCGGACTAGCGGAGGGGGATACGCAGTATTTT
TRBV6-5	once	TRBJ1-6	TRBD1	CASSLNRGNSPLHF	TGTGCCAGCAGTTTGAACAGGGGAAATTCACCCCTCCACTTT
TRBV5-4	few	TRBJ2-7	NA	CASSARGYEQYF	TGTGCCAGCAGCGCCCGGGGCTACGAGCAGTACTTC
TRBV9	NA	TRBJ2-3	NA	CASSVGVSSTDTQYF	TGTGCCAGCAGCGTAGGCGTTTCTAGCACAGATACGCAGTATTTT
TRBV5-4	NA	TRBJ2-2	TRBD2	CASSLGLAVNTGELFF	TGTGCCAGCAGCTTGGGCCTAGCGGTGAACACCGGGGAGCTGTTTTTT
TRBV4-2	NA	TRBJ2-1	NA	CASSGGESYNEQFF	TGTGCCAGCAGCGGTGGGGAGTCCTACAATGAGCAGTTCTTC
TRBV6-5	NA	TRBJ1-4	TRBD1	CASSPRTGTNEKLFF	TGTGCCAGCAGTCCTCGGACAGGGACGAATGAAAAACTGTTTTTT
TRBV6-5	NA	TRBJ2-2	TRBD1	CASGQGLTGELFF	TGTGCCAGCGGACAGGGGTTGACCGGGGAGCTGTTTTTT
TRBV9	NA	TRBJ1-2	TRBD1	CASSADGTGVYGYTF	TGTGCCAGCAGCGCCGACGGGACAGGGGTCTATGGCTACACCTTC
TRBV19	NA	TRBJ1-1	NA	CASSVAVNTEAFF	TGTGCCAGTAGTGTGGCAGTGAACACTGAAGCTTTCTTT
TRBV9	few	TRBJ2-3	TRBD2	CASSVGGSGSDTQYF	TGTGCCAGCAGCGTAGGCGGGAGCGGGTCAGATACGCAGTATTTT
TRBV7-2	NA	TRBJ1-4	NA	CASSLDSNSNEKLFF	TGTGCCAGCAGTCTCGACAGTAACTCTAATGAAAAACTGTTTTTT
TRBV5-1	NA	TRBJ1-2	TRBD1	CASSPPAQGLNYGYTF	TGCGCCAGCAGCCCCCCCGCACAGGGGTTGAACTATGGCTACACCTTC
TRBV7-9	NA	TRBJ1-6	NA	CASSLQGGGSPLHF	TGTGCCAGCAGCTTACAGGGAGGAGGTTCACCCCTCCACTTT
TRBV30	NA	TRBJ2-1	NA	CAWSVIFRGAASYNEQFF	TGTGCCTGGAGTGTAATCTTCCGGGGGGCGGCGTCCTACAATGAGCAGTTCTTC
TRBV5-4	once	TRBJ2-1	TRBD2	CASSSDIAGAYNEQFF	TGTGCCAGCAGCTCAGATATAGCGGGAGCCTACAATGAGCAGTTCTTC
TRBV7-9	NA	TRBJ1-5	TRBD1	CASSLEGQGIQPQHF	TGTGCCAGCAGCTTAGAGGGACAGGGGATACAGCCCCAGCATTTT
TRBV28	NA	TRBJ2-3	NA	CASRLQTPSEDTQYF	TGTGCCAGCAGGTTACAGACCCCGAGCGAAGATACGCAGTATTTT
TRBV6-4	few	TRBJ2-6	TRBD2	CASSDSGGIGANVLTF	TGTGCCAGCAGTGACTCGGGAGGGATTGGGGCCAACGTCCTGACTTTC
TRBV2	few	TRBJ1-4	NA	CASSESGLRNGEKLFF	TGTGCCAGCAGTGAATCTGGACTCCGGAATGGTGAAAAACTGTTTTTT
TRBV6-1	NA	TRBJ2-7	TRBD1	CASSLGQGAHYEQYF	TGTGCCAGCAGTTTGGGACAGGGGGCTCATTACGAGCAGTACTTC
TRBV10-3	NA	TRBJ1-5	NA	CAIHREPDQPQHF	TGTGCCATTCACAGGGAACCAGATCAGCCCCAGCATTTT
TRBV5-7	NA	TRBJ2-7	TRBD2	CASSEGGCGRKTHEQYF	TGTGCCAGCAGCGAGGGTGGTTGCGGGAGGAAGACTCACGAGCAGTACTTC
TRBV28	NA	TRBJ1-2	NA	CASSSEPNYGYTF	TGTGCCAGCAGTTCTGAGCCTAACTATGGCTACACCTTC
TRBV9	NA	TRBJ1-1	NA	CASRDNRGTEAFF	TGTGCCAGCAGAGATAATCGGGGGACTGAAGCTTTCTTT
TRBV5-1	NA	TRBJ2-2	NA	CASSLSRGELFF	TGCGCCAGCAGCTTGTCCCGGGGGGAGCTGTTTTTT
TRBV10-1	NA	TRBJ1-1	TRBD1	CASSFSTGDTEAFF	TGCGCCAGCAGCTTTTCGACAGGGGACACTGAAGCTTTCTTT
TRBV30	NA	TRBJ1-2	TRBD1	CAWSRTGWAEGYTF	TGTGCCTGGAGCCGGACAGGGTGGGCGGAGGGCTACACCTTC
TRBV5-4	once	TRBJ1-6	NA	CASKIATGDNSPLHF	TGTGCCAGCAAGATCGCGACAGGCGATAATTCACCCCTCCACTTT
TRBV28	NA	TRBJ1-2	NA	CASSLSLGAEGYTF	TGTGCCAGCAGTTTATCCCTGGGAGCAGAAGGCTACACCTTC
TRBV21-1	once	TRBJ1-6	NA	CASSHLPDRAPTFCYNSPLHF	TGTGCCAGCAGCCACCTCCCCGACAGGGCCCCAACCTTCTGCTATAATTCACCCCTCCACTTT
TRBV5-1	NA	TRBJ2-3	TRBD2	CASSPSFSGGTDTQYF	TGCGCCAGCAGCCCCTCGTTTAGCGGGGGCACAGATACGCAGTATTTT
TRBV4-2	NA	TRBJ2-3	NA	CASSQEGGGPGRGVEYF	TGTGCCAGCAGCCAAGAGGGGGGGGGCCCTGGTCGGGGAGTTGAGTATTTT
TRBV7-9	NA	TRBJ1-4	NA	CASSPPGWDYREKLFF	TGTGCCAGCAGCCCCCCGGGGTGGGACTACCGTGAAAAACTGTTTTTT
TRBV7-3	NA	TRBJ1-4	NA	CASSPPAGLEKLFF	TGTGCCAGCAGCCCACCCGCGGGGTTAGAAAAACTGTTTTTT
TRBV30	NA	TRBJ1-1	TRBD1	CAWDRQGGGTEAFF	TGTGCCTGGGATCGACAGGGGGGAGGTACTGAAGCTTTCTTT
TRBV30	NA	TRBJ2-1	NA	CAWMGYGEQFF	TGTGCCTGGATGGGCTACGGTGAGCAGTTCTTC
TRBV5-1	NA	TRBJ2-1	TRBD1	CASSLPTGANNEQFF	TGCGCCAGCAGCCTCCCGACAGGGGCGAATAATGAGCAGTTCTTC
TRBV7-2	NA	TRBJ1-5	NA	CASSLAAVLDSSQPQHF	TGTGCCAGCAGCTTAGCGGCGGTTCTGGACTCGAGTCAGCCCCAGCATTTT
TRBV19	NA	TRBJ1-3	NA	CASSRFSSGNTIYF	TGTGCCAGTAGTAGATTCAGCTCTGGAAACACCATATATTTT
TRBV5-1	NA	TRBJ1-1	NA	CASSLVGGANTEAFF	TGCGCCAGCAGCTTGGTTGGAGGGGCGAACACTGAAGCTTTCTTT